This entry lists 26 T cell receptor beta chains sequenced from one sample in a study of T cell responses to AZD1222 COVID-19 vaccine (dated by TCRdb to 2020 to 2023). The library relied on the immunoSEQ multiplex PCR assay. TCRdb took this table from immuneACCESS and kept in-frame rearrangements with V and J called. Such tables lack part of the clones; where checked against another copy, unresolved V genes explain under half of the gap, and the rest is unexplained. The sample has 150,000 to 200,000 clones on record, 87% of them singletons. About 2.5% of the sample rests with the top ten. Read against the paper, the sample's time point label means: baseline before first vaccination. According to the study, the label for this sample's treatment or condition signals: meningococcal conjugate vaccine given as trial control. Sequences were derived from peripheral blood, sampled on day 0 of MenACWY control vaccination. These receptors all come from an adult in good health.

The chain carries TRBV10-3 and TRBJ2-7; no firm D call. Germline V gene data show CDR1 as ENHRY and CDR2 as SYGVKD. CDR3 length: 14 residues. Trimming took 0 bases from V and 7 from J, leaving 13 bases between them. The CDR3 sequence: CAISESVGFLEQYF. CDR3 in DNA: TGTGCCATCAGTGAGTCCGTGGGGTTTCTAGAGCAGTACTTC.

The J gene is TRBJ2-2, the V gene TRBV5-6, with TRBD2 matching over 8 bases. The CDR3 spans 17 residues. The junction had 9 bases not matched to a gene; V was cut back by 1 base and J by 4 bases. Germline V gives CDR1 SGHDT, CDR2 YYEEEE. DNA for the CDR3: TGTGCCAGCAGCTTGAGGGGTAGCGGGATTGTCACCGGGGAGCTGTTTTTT. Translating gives CASSLRGSGIVTGELFF.

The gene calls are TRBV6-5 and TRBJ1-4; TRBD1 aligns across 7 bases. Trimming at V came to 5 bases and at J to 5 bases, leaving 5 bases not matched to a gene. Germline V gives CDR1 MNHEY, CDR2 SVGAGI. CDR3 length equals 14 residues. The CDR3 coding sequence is TGTGCCAGCAGTAGGGACAGCCTGAATGAAAAACTGTTTTTT. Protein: CASSRDSLNEKLFF.

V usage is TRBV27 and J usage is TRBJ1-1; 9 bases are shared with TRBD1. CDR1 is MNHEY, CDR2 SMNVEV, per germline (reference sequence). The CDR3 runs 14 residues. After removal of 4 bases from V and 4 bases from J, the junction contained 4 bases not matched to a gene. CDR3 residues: CASSWGQGGTEAFF. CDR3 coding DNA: TGTGCCAGCAGTTGGGGACAGGGCGGCACTGAAGCTTTCTTT.

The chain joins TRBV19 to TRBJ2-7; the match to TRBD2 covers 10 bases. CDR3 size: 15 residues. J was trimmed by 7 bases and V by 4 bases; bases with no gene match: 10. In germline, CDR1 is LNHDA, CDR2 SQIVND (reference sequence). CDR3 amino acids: CASSTSSGGSGEQYF. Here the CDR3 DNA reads TGTGCCAGTAGTACCTCTAGCGGGGGCTCTGGGGAGCAGTACTTC.

CDR3: CASSSYKGQETQYF. The DNA of the CDR3 is TGTGCCAGCAGCTCTTACAAAGGGCAAGAGACCCAGTACTTC. The rearrangement uses TRBV6-5 and TRBJ2-5; D gene ambiguous. The V end was cut by 6 bases, the J end by 2 bases, with 13 bases between. This CDR3 comprises 14 residues. The germline V gene has CDR1 MNHEY and CDR2 SVGAGI.

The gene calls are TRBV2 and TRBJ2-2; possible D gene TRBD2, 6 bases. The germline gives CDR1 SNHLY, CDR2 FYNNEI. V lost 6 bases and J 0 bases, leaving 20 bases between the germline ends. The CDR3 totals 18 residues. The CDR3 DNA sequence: TGTGCCAGCAGCTTCCAGACTAGTGCCCGAACGAACACCGGGGAGCTGTTTTTT. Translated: CASSFQTSARTNTGELFF.

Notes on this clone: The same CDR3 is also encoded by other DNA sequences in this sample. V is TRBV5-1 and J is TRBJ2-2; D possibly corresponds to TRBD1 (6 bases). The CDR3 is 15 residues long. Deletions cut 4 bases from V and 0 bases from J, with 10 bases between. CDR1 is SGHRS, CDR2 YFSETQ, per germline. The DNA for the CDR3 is TGCGCCAGCAGCCTGGGGGCAGCGAACACCGGGGAGCTGTTTTTT. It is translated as CASSLGAANTGELFF.

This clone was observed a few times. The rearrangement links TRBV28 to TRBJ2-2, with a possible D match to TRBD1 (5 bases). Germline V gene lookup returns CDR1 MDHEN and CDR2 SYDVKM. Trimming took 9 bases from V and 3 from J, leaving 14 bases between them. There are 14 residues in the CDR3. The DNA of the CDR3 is TGTGCCAGGAAAAAAGACAGATACACCGGGGAGCTGTTTTTT. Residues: CARKKDRYTGELFF. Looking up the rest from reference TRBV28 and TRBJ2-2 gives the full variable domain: DVKVTQSSRYLVKRTGEKVFLECVQDMDHENMFWYRQDPGLGLRLIYFSYDVKMKEKGDIPEGYSVSREKKERFSLILESASTNQTSMYLCARKKDRYTGELFFGEGSRLTVL.

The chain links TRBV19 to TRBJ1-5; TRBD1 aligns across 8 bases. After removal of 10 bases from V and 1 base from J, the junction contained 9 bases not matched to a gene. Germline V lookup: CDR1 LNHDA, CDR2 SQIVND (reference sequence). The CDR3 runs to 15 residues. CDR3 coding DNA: TGTGCCACCAAGACGGACAGGGCCAGCAATCAGCCCCAGCATTTT. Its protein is CATKTDRASNQPQHF.

The CDR3 region is CASSPGSGTDTQYF. The CDR3 DNA reads TGTGCCAGTAGCCCCGGGTCCGGCACAGATACGCAGTATTTT. The chain joins TRBV19 to TRBJ2-3; D gene uncertain. Germline assignment: CDR1 LNHDA and CDR2 SQIVND (reference sequence). V was clipped by 6 bases and J by 1 base, with 11 bases between them. The CDR3 runs to 14 residues.

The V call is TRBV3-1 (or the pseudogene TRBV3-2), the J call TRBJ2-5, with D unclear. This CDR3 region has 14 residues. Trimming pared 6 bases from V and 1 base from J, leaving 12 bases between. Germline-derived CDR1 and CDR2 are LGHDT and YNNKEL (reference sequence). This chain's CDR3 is CASRDGPFQETQYF. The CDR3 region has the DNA TGTGCCAGCAGGGACGGACCATTCCAAGAGACCCAGTACTTC.

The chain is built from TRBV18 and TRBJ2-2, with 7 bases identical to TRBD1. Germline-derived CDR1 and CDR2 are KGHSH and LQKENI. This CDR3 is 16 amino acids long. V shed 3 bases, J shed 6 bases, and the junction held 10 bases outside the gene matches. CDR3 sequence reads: CASSPMDQGVAGELFF. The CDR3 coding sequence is TGTGCCAGCTCACCGATGGACCAGGGGGTCGCCGGGGAGCTGTTTTTT.

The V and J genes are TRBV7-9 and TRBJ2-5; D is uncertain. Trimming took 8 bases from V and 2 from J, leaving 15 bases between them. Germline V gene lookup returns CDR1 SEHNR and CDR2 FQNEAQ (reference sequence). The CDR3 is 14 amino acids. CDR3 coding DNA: TGTGCCAGCTTCCTCATACCAGGACAAGAGACCCAGTACTTC. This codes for CASFLIPGQETQYF.

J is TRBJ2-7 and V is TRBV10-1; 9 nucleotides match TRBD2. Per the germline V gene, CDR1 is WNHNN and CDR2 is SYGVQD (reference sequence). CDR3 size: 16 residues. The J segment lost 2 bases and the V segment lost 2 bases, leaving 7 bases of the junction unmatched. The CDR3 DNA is TGCGCCAGCAGTGAGACTAGCGGGCTATGGGCCTACGAGCAGTACTTC. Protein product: CASSETSGLWAYEQYF.

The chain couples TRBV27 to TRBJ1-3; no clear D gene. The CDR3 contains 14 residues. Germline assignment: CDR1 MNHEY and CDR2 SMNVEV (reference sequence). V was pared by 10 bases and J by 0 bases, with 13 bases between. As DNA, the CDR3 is TGTGCCACAGCCAGCAGTTACTCTGGAAACACCATATATTTT. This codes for CATASSYSGNTIYF.

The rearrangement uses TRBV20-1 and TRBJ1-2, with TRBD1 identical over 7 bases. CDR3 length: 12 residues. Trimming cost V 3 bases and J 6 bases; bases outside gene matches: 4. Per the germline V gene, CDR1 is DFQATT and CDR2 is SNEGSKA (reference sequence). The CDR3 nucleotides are TGCAGTGCTAGTAGGGGGCCAGATGGCTACACCTTC. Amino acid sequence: CSASRGPDGYTF.

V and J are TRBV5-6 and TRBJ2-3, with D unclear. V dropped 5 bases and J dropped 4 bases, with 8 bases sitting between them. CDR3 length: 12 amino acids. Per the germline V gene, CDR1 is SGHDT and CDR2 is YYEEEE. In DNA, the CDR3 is TGTGCCAGCAGTATAGAGCCAGATACGCAGTATTTT. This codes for CASSIEPDTQYF.

DNA for the CDR3: TGTGCCAGCAGTTCAAAAGCGGGGGCCTCCTACGAGCAGTACTTC. This sequence encodes CASSSKAGASYEQYF. V gene TRBV6-2 or TRBV6-3 combines with J gene TRBJ2-7, with 8 positions matching TRBD2. V dropped 4 bases and J dropped 0; count of bases not matched to a gene: 5. The germline V gene has CDR1 MNHEY and CDR2 SVGEGT. The CDR3 runs to 15 residues.

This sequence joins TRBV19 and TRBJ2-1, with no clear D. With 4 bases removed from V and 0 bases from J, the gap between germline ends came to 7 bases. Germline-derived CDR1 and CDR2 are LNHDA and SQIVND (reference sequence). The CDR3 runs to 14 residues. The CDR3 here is CASSTPYSYNEQFF. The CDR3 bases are TGTGCCAGTAGTACCCCGTACTCCTACAATGAGCAGTTCTTC.

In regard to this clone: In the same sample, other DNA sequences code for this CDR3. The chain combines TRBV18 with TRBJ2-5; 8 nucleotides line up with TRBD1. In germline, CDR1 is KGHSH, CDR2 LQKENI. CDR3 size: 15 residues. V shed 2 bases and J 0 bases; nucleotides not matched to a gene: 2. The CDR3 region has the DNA TGTGCCAGCTCACCAAGGACAGGGAACCAAGAGACCCAGTACTTC. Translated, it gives CASSPRTGNQETQYF.

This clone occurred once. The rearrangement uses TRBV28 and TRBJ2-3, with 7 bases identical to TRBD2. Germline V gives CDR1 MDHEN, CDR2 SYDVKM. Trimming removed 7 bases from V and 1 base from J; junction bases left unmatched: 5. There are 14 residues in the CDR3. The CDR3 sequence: CASKSRGGTDTQYF. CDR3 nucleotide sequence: TGTGCCAGCAAGAGCCGGGGGGGCACAGATACGCAGTATTTT.

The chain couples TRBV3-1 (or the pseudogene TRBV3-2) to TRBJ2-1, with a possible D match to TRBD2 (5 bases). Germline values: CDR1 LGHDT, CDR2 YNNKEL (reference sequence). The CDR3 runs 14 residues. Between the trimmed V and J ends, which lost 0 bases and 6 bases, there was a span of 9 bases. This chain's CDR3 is CASSQDLGSNEQFF. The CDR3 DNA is TGTGCCAGCAGCCAAGATTTGGGGAGCAATGAGCAGTTCTTC.

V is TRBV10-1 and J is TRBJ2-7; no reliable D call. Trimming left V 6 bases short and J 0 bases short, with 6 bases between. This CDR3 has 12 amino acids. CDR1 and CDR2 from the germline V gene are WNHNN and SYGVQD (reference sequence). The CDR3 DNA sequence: TGCGCCAGCAGCAGGACCTCCTACGAGCAGTACTTC. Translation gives CASSRTSYEQYF.

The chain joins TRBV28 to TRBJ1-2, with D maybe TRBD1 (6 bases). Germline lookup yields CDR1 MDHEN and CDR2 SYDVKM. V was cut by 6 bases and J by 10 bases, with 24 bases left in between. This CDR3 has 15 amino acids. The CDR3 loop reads CASRPLGQGRDVYTF. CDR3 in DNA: TGTGCCAGCAGACCCTTGGGGCAGGGGCGCGATGTCTACACCTTC.

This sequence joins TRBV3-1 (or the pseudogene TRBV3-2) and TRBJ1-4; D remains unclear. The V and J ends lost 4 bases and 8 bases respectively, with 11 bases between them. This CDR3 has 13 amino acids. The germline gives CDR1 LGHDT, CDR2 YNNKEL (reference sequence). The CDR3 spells CASSPREREKLFF. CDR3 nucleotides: TGTGCCAGCAGCCCCCGAGAGCGGGAAAAACTGTTTTTT.